The clone carrying this T cell receptor beta chain was seen only a few times. The antigen is undetermined. Trimming pared 8 bases from V and 0 bases from J, leaving 11 bases between. This CDR3 spans 15 amino acids. Per the germline V gene, CDR1 is MNHNY and CDR2 is SVGAGI (reference sequence). The treatment is: oral pan-JAK inhibitor, 5-10 mg twice daily. Patients with alopecia areata provided lesional scalp punch biopsies as well as peripheral blood. This sample is part of a study of CD8+ T cells in alopecia areata. Whole-study context: Tofacitinib dosing lasted 6 to 18 months, which was then followed by 6 months off drug.

Extracted from the samples, RNA was reverse transcribed into cDNA to serve as the sequencing template. Libraries were prepared by immunoSEQ multiplex PCR; TCRdb keeps only in-frame clonotypes and omits some of them. This table has about 110,000 clones, roughly three fifths appearing once. The study's findings and limits: Lesional tissue from the scalp (especially in alopecia totalis/universalis) showed higher clonality than normal scalp.

The input for sequencing was CD8+ T cells sorted from blood, taken at week 24, from a patient treated with tofacitinib. The receptor was isolated from a human donor with alopecia areata. The gene calls are TRBV6-6 and TRBJ1-6; D is unresolved. CDR3 in DNA: TGTGCCAGCCTCAGAGAGAGCTCCTATAATTCACCCCTCCACTTT. Amino acid sequence: CASLRESSYNSPLHF.